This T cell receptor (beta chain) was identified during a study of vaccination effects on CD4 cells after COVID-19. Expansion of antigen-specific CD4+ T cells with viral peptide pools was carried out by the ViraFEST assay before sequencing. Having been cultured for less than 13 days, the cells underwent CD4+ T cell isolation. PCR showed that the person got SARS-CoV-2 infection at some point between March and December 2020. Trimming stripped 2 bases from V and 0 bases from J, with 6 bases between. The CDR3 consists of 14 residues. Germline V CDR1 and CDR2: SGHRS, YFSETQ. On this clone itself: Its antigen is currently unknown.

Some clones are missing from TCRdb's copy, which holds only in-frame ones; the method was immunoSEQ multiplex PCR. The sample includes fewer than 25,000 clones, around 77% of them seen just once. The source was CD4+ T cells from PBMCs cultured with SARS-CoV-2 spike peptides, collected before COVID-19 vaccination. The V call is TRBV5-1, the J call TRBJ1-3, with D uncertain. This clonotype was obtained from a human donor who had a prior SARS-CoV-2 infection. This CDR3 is CASSFSISGNTIYF. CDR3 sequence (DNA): TGCGCCAGCAGCTTTTCCATCTCTGGAAACACCATATATTTT. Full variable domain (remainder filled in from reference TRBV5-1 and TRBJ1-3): KAGVTQTPRYLIKTRGQQVTLSCSPISGHRSVSWYQQTPGQGLQFLFEYFSETQRNKGNFPGRFSGRQFSNSRSEMNVSTLELGDSALYLCASSFSISGNTIYFGEGSWLTVV.